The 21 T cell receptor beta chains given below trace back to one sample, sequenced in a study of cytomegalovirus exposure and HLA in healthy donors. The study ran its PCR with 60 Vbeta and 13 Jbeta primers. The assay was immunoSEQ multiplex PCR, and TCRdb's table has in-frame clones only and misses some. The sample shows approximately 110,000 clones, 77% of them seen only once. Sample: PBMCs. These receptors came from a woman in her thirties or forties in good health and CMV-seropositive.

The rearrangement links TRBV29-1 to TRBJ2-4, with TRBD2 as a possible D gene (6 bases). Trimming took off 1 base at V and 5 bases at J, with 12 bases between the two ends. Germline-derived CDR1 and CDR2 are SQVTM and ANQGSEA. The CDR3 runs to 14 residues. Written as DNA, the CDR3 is TGCAGCGTTGAAGTGCTGGACTATCAAAACATTCAGTACTTC. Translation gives CSVEVLDYQNIQYF.

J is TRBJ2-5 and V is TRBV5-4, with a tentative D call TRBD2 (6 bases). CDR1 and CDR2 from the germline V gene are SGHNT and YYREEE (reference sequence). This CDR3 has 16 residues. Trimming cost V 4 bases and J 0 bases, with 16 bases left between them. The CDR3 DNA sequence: TGTGCCAGCAGCCTTCGCGGGGCTTTCTACCAAGAGACCCAGTACTTC. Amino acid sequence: CASSLRGAFYQETQYF. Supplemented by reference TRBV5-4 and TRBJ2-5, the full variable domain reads ETGVTQSPTHLIKTRGQQVTLRCSSQSGHNTVSWYQQALGQGPQFIFQYYREEENGRGNFPPRFSGLQFPNYSSELNVNALELDDSALYLCASSLRGAFYQETQYFGPGTRLLVL.

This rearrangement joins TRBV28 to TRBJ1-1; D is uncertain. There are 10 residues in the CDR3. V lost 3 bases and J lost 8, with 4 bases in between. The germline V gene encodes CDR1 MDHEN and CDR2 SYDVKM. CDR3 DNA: TGTGCCAGCAGTTTCAGGGAAGCTTTCTTT. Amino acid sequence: CASSFREAFF.

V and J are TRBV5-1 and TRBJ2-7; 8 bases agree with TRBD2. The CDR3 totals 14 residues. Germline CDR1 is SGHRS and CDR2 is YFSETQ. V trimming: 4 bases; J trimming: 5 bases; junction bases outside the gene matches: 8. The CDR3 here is CASSLSGSPHEQYF. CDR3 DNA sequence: TGCGCCAGCAGCCTGAGCGGGAGTCCCCACGAGCAGTACTTC.

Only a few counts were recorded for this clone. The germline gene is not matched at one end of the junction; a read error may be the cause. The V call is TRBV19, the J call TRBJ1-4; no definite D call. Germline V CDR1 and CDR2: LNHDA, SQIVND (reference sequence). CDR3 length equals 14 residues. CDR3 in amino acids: CASSISATNEKLFF. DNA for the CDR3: TGTGCCAGCAGTATTAGCGCAACTAATGAAAAACTGTTTTTT.

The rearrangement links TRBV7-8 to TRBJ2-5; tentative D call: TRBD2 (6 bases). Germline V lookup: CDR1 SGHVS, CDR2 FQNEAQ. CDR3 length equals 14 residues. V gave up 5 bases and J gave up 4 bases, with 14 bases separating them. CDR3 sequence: CASSPGLGGETQYF. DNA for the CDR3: TGTGCCAGCAGCCCCGGGTTGGGGGGAGAGACCCAGTACTTC.

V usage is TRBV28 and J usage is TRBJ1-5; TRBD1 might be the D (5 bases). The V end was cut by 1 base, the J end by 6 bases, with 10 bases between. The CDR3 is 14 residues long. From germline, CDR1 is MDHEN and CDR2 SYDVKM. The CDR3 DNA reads TGTGCCAGCAGTTTATCAGGGTACGCTCAGCCCCAGCATTTT. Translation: CASSLSGYAQPQHF.

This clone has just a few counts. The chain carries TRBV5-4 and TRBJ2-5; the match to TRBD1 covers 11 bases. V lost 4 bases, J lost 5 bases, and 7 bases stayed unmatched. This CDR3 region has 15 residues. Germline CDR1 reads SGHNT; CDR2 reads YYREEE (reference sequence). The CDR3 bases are TGTGCCAGCAGCCTGGGACAGGGGGGACGGGAGACCCAGTACTTC. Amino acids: CASSLGQGGRETQYF. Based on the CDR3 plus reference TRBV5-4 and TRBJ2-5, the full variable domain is ETGVTQSPTHLIKTRGQQVTLRCSSQSGHNTVSWYQQALGQGPQFIFQYYREEENGRGNFPPRFSGLQFPNYSSELNVNALELDDSALYLCASSLGQGGRETQYFGPGTRLLVL.

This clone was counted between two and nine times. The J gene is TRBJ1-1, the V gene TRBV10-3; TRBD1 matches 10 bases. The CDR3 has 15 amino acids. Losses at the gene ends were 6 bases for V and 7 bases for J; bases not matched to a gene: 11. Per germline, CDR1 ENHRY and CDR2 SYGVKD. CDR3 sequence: CAIRSGTGADGEAFF. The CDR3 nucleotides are TGTGCCATCAGGTCCGGGACAGGGGCGGACGGTGAAGCTTTCTTT.

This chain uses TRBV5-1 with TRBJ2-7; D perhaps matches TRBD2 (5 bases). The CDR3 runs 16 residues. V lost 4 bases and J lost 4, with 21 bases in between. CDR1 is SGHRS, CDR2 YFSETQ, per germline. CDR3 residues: CASSRGGSRFVYEQYF. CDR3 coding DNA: TGCGCCAGCAGCCGAGGAGGTAGCAGGTTCGTATACGAGCAGTACTTC.

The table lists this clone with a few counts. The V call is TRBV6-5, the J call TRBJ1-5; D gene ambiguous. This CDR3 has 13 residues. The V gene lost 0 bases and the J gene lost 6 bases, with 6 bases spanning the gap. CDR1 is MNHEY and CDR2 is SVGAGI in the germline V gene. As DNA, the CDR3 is TGTGCCAGCAGTTACTCGTTCGGTCAGCCCCAGCATTTT. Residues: CASSYSFGQPQHF.

The DNA of the CDR3 is TGTGCCAGCAGAGAGTGGGGGCTGATGAACACTGAAGCTTTCTTT. Its protein is CASREWGLMNTEAFF. The chain joins TRBV2 to TRBJ1-1; tentative D call: TRBD1 (6 bases). CDR1 is SNHLY and CDR2 is FYNNEI in the germline V gene. Trimming removed 6 bases at V and 0 bases at J, with 14 bases between. The CDR3 contains 15 residues.

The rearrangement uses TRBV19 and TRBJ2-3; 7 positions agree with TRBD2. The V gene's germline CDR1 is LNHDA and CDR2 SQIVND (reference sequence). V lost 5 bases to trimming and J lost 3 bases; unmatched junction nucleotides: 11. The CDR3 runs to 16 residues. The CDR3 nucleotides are TGTGCCAGTAGTTCTGGGACTATAGTAAGGACAGATACGCAGTATTTT. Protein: CASSSGTIVRTDTQYF. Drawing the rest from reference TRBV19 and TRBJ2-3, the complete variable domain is DGGITQSPKYLFRKEGQNVTLSCEQNLNHDAMYWYRQDPGQGLRLIYYSQIVNDFQKGDIAEGYSVSREKKESFPLTVTSAQKNPTAFYLCASSSGTIVRTDTQYFGPGTRLTVL.

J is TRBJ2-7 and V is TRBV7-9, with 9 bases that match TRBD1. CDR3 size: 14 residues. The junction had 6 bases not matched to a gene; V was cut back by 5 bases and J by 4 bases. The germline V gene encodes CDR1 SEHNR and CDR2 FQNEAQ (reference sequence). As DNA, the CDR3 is TGTGCCAGCAGCCTGGGGGACAGGGTGTACGAGCAGTACTTC. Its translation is CASSLGDRVYEQYF.

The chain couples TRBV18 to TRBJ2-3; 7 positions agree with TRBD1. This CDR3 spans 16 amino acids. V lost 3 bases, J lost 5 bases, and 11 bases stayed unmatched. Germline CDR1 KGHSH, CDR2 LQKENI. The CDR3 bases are TGTGCCAGCTCACCTCCCTCCAGGGGGTTAGGAGATACGCAGTATTTT. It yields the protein CASSPPSRGLGDTQYF.

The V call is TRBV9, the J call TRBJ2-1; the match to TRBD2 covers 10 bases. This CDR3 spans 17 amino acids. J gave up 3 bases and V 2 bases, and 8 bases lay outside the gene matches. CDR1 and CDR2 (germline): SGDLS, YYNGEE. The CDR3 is CASSVPAGGLLYNEQFF. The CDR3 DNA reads TGTGCCAGCAGCGTTCCAGCGGGGGGGCTTCTCTACAATGAGCAGTTCTTC.

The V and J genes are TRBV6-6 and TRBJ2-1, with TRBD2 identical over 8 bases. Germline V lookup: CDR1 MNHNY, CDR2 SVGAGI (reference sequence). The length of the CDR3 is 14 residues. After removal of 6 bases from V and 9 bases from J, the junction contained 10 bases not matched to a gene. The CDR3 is CASRSAGGAREQFF. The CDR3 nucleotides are TGTGCCAGCAGATCCGCCGGGGGGGCCCGTGAGCAGTTCTTC.

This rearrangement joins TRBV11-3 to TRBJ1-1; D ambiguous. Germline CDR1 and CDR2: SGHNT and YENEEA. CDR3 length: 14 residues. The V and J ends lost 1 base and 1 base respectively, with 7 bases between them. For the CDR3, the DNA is TGTGCCAGCAGCTTAGTAGCGTCGAACACTGAAGCTTTCTTT. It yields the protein CASSLVASNTEAFF.

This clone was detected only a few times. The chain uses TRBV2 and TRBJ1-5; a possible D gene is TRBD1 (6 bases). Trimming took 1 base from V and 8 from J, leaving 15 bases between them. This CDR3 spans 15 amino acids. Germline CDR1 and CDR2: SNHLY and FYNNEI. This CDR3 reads CASSEGAGVTKPQHF. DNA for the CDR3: TGTGCCAGCAGTGAAGGGGCAGGGGTTACTAAGCCCCAGCATTTT.

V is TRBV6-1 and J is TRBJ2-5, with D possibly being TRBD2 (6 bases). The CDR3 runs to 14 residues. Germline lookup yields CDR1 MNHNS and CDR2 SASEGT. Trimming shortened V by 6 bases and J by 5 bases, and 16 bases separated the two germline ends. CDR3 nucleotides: TGTGCCAGCAGCCTGCGTGGGGGGTCCGAGACCCAGTACTTC. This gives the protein CASSLRGGSETQYF.

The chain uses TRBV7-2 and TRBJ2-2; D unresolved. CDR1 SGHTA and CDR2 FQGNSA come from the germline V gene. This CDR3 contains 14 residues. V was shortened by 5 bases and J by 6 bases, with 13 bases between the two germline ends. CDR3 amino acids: CASSPRFMSGELFF. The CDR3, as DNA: TGTGCCAGCAGCCCTAGGTTTATGTCCGGGGAGCTGTTTTTT.